This T cell receptor beta chain was identified during a study of response to subunit inactivated influenza vaccine. Germline CDR1 ENHRY, CDR2 SYGVKD. The CDR3 runs 13 residues. From the RT-PCR reads, TCRdb called clonotypes with MiXCR, one entry per CDR3 protein. The table has under 500,000 distinct CDR3 sequences, approximately 11% seen once; the top ten hold less than 15%. Study results and caveats: Few new T cells, the authors suggested, are recruited by each seasonal influenza vaccination.

In its sample, this clonotype was seen many times. Its antigen is still unknown. The chain recombines TRBV10-3 with TRBJ2-5; the D gene is possibly TRBD1 (6 bases). This TCR was recovered from a man in his fifties who received an inactivated influenza vaccine. The material was PBMCs from blood, obtained about 40 days after vaccination. CDR3 nucleotides: TGTGCGGGGGCTGGCCACCTGACAGAGACCCAGTACTTC. Encoded protein: CAGAGHLTETQYF.